This TCR beta chain was identified in a study of cytomegalovirus exposure and HLA in healthy donors. Findings of the study overall: The CMV antigen specificity of three CMV-associated chains was confirmed through in vitro analysis. Whilst most TCR sequences proved rare, a subset of public TCRs occurred across many donors. The study labeled fewer than 200 TCR beta chains cytomegalovirus-associated. Subsequent analysis of the 110 or so validation repertoires found a tendency for first-cohort TCR clusters to co-occur.

The V gene lost 8 bases and the J gene lost 2 bases, with 7 bases spanning the gap. The CDR3 is 12 residues long. Germline-derived CDR1 and CDR2 are SEHNR and FQNEAQ (reference sequence). Note on this clone: No antigen is known for it.

Measured with immunoSEQ multiplex PCR; TCRdb has only the in-frame clones, and not every one. The sample lists some 190,000 clones, 86% occurring once. The sequencing sample was made of PBMCs. The receptor was derived from a woman under 30 in good health and CMV-seronegative. The chain recombines TRBV7-9 with TRBJ1-5; D not resolved. The DNA of the CDR3 is TGTGCCAGCGGCAGTCGCAATCAGCCCCAGCATTTT. It translates to CASGSRNQPQHF.